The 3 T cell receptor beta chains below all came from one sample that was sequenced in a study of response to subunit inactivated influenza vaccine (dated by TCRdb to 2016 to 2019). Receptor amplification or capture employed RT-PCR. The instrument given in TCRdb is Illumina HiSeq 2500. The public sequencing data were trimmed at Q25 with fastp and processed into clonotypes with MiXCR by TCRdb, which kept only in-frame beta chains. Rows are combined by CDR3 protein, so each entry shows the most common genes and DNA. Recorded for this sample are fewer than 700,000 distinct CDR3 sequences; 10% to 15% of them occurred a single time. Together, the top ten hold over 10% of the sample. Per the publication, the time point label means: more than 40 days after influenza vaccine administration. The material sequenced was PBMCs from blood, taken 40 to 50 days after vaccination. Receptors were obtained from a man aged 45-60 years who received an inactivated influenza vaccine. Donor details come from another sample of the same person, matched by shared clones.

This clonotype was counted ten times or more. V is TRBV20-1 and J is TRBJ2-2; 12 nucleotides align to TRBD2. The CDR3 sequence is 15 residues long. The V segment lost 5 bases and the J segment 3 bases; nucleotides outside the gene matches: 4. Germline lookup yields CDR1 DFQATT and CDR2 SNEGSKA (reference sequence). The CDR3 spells CSAQTSGSYTGELFF. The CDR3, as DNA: TGCAGTGCTCAGACTAGCGGGAGCTACACCGGGGAGCTGTTTTTT.

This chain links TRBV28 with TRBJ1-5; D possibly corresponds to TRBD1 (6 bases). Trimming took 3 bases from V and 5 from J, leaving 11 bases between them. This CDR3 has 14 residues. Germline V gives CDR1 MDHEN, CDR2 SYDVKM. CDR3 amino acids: CASSFSGEDQPQHF. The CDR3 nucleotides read TGTGCCAGCAGTTTTTCAGGGGAGGATCAGCCCCAGCATTTT.

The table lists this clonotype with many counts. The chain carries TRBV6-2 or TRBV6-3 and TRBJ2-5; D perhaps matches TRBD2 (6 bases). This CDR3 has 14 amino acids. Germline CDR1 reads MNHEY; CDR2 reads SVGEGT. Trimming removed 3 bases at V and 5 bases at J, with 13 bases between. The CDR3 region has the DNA TGTGCCAGCAGTTATCGGGCGGAGGGGGAGACCCAGTACTTC. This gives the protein CASSYRAEGETQYF.